Below, 5 T cell receptor beta chains from the same sample are listed, as sequenced in a study of blood T cells in healthy people across ages. Using a J-beta primer mix together with a sample-barcoded 5' primer, a second PCR was run for roughly 6 to 11 cycles. TCRdb independently ran MiXCR on the 5' RACE reads; one entry per CDR3 protein. This sample yields fewer than 800,000 distinct CDR3 sequences, of which roughly 21% are seen a single time; 3% to 4.5% belongs to the top ten. Sequencing was done on a sample of blood. The origin of the receptors is a man between 65 and 85 years old in good health.

This clonotype appeared many times. The gene calls are TRBV6-5 and TRBJ2-7; TRBD2 matches 10 bases. The V gene's germline CDR1 is MNHEY and CDR2 SVGAGI. The CDR3 totals 15 residues. The J segment lost 6 bases and the V segment lost 4 bases, leaving 9 bases of the junction unmatched. The CDR3 DNA sequence: TGTGCCAGCAGTTTGCGGGCTAGCGGGAGCGGCGAGCAGTACTTC. It codes for CASSLRASGSGEQYF.

This clonotype was observed at least ten times. The V gene is TRBV18, the J gene TRBJ2-5, with 7 bases matching TRBD1. Germline lookup yields CDR1 KGHSH and CDR2 LQKENI. The CDR3 is 13 residues long. Germline trimming cut 2 bases from V and 4 bases from J; bases unmatched to any gene: 1. CDR3 sequence reads: CASSPNRGETQYF. CDR3 nucleotides: TGTGCCAGCTCACCAAACAGGGGAGAGACCCAGTACTTC.

The chain uses TRBV28 and TRBJ2-7, with a tentative D call TRBD1 (5 bases). Trimming left V 1 base short and J 1 base short, with 17 bases between. Per the germline V gene, CDR1 is MDHEN and CDR2 is SYDVKM. The CDR3 length is 17 residues. CDR3 sequence reads: CASSLSGVRRGSYEQYF. The CDR3 DNA reads as TGTGCCAGCAGTTTATCCGGCGTACGTAGGGGTTCCTACGAGCAGTACTTC.

The chain couples TRBV5-4 to TRBJ1-1; 9 bases agree with TRBD1. V was pared by 9 bases and J by 1 base, with 7 bases of the junction left unmatched. The length of the CDR3 is 14 residues. The germline V gene encodes CDR1 SGHNT and CDR2 YYREEE (reference sequence). DNA for the CDR3: TGTGCCACCCTACAGGGGGCGGGGAACACTGAAGCTTTCTTT. Translated: CATLQGAGNTEAFF.

V and J are TRBV19 and TRBJ2-2; D ambiguous. Germline V gene sequence: CDR1 LNHDA, CDR2 SQIVND (reference sequence). Deletions cut 3 bases from V and 9 bases from J, with 8 bases between. CDR3 size: 12 residues. CDR3 residues: CASSIMGWELFF. The CDR3 DNA reads as TGTGCCAGTAGTATTATGGGCTGGGAGCTGTTTTTT.